These 21 T cell receptor beta chains were sequenced from one sample in a study of T cell responses to AZD1222 COVID-19 vaccine. Measured with immunoSEQ multiplex PCR; TCRdb has only the in-frame clones, and not every one. The table has some 100,000 clones, around nine tenths seen once. Specimen: peripheral blood, collected on day 0 of AZD1222 vaccination. The receptors here all came from an adult in good health.

This clone was recorded once. The CDR3 bases are TGTGCCAGCAGCGTAGCGGCGGGGATAGGAGAGACCCAGTACTTC. The encoded protein is CASSVAAGIGETQYF. The V gene is TRBV9, the J gene TRBJ2-5, with D perhaps matching TRBD2 (6 bases). The CDR3 loop spans 15 amino acids. V dropped 0 bases and J dropped 4 bases, with 13 bases sitting between them. Germline CDR1 is SGDLS and CDR2 is YYNGEE.

The rearrangement joins TRBV18 to TRBJ1-2, with 7 bases identical to TRBD1. Germline CDR1 and CDR2: KGHSH and LQKENI. The CDR3 consists of 17 residues. J lost 3 bases, V lost 2 bases, and 12 bases had no gene match. The CDR3 region is CASSPIPMGGGDYGYTF. In nucleotides, the CDR3 is TGTGCCAGCTCACCAATCCCCATGGGAGGGGGCGACTATGGCTACACCTTC.

V usage is TRBV5-8 and J usage is TRBJ1-1; 7 bases align to TRBD1. The germline V gene has CDR1 SGHTS and CDR2 YDEGEE. The CDR3 is made up of 15 amino acids. Unmatched junction bases numbered 11, after V lost 5 bases and J lost 4 bases. CDR3 region: CASRTRTEGATEAFF. The DNA of the CDR3 is TGTGCCAGCAGGACCAGGACAGAGGGGGCCACTGAAGCTTTCTTT. The full variable domain, with the rest looked up from reference TRBV5-8 and TRBJ1-1, is EAGVTQSPTHLIKTRGQQATLRCSPISGHTSVYWYQQALGLGLQFLLWYDEGEERNRGNFPPRFSGRQFPNYSSELNVNALELEDSALYLCASRTRTEGATEAFFGQGTRLTVV.

This chain connects TRBV5-1 to TRBJ1-4; possible D gene TRBD1, 6 bases. CDR1 and CDR2 (germline): SGHRS, YFSETQ. This CDR3 has 16 amino acids. V lost 2 bases, J lost 2 bases, and 13 bases lay in between. This chain's CDR3 is CASSLGGSLTNEKLFF. As DNA, the CDR3 is TGCGCCAGCAGCTTAGGGGGAAGTCTCACTAATGAAAAACTGTTTTTT.

The chain recombines TRBV11-3 with TRBJ2-2, with D possibly matching TRBD1 (5 bases). Germline V CDR1 and CDR2: SGHNT, YENEEA. This CDR3 is built from 16 residues. V lost 1 base and J lost 4, with 13 bases in between. The CDR3 sequence: CASSLVAGLGTGELFF. The CDR3 nucleotides read TGTGCCAGCAGCTTAGTTGCAGGGCTGGGCACCGGGGAGCTGTTTTTT.

This clone turned up a few times. The J gene is TRBJ2-7, the V gene TRBV6-6; D may be TRBD2 (5 bases). The V and J ends lost 1 base and 2 bases respectively, with 9 bases between them. CDR3 length: 14 residues. The germline CDR1 and CDR2 sequences are MNHNY and SVGAGI (reference sequence). The CDR3 loop reads CASSYLASTYEQYF. The DNA of the CDR3 is TGTGCCAGCAGTTACTTAGCTAGCACCTACGAGCAGTACTTC.

This chain connects TRBV27 to TRBJ1-2; 8 nucleotides agree with TRBD1. Per germline, CDR1 MNHEY and CDR2 SMNVEV (reference sequence). V trimming: 4 bases; J trimming: 8 bases; junction bases outside the gene matches: 12. This CDR3 region has 15 residues. The CDR3 spells CASSSETGAVKGYTF. CDR3 bases: TGTGCCAGCAGTTCCGAGACAGGGGCGGTAAAGGGCTACACCTTC.

This chain links TRBV18 with TRBJ1-4; maybe TRBD1 (6 bases). The germline V and J ends were trimmed by 0 bases and 4 bases, with 9 bases remaining between them. Per germline, CDR1 KGHSH and CDR2 LQKENI. This CDR3 comprises 15 residues. The CDR3: CASSPPNRDNEKLFF. The DNA of the CDR3 is TGTGCCAGCTCACCACCGAACAGGGATAATGAAAAACTGTTTTTT.

This clone was recorded once. V gene TRBV7-9 combines with J gene TRBJ1-4; D remains ambiguous. Looked up from germline, CDR1 is SEHNR and CDR2 is FQNEAQ (reference sequence). V was trimmed by 3 bases and J by 7 bases, leaving 9 bases between them. The CDR3 covers 13 residues. CDR3: CASSFTVGEKLFF. CDR3 DNA: TGTGCCAGCAGCTTTACTGTTGGTGAAAAACTGTTTTTT. The whole variable domain, remainder taken from reference TRBV7-9 and TRBJ1-4, is DTGVSQNPRHKITKRGQNVTFRCDPISEHNRLYWYRQTLGQGPEFLTYFQNEAQLEKSRLLSDRFSAERPKGSFSTLEIQRTEQGDSAMYLCASSFTVGEKLFFGSGTQLSVL.

This clone was recorded only once. The chain recombines TRBV19 with TRBJ1-6; the match to TRBD1 covers 7 bases. Germline V gene data show CDR1 as LNHDA and CDR2 as SQIVND (reference sequence). The CDR3 is 16 amino acids. Germline trimming cut 6 bases from V and 8 bases from J; bases unmatched to any gene: 13. The CDR3 nucleotides read TGTGCCAGTAGCCCAGGTGGACAGGCGAGGGATTCACCCCTCCACTTT. This translates into CASSPGGQARDSPLHF.

This clone was seen only once. The CDR3 is CASSLGEHKTQYF. The DNA for the CDR3 is TGTGCCAGCAGCTTAGGGGAGCATAAGACCCAGTACTTC. The chain carries TRBV11-3 and TRBJ2-5; tentatively, D is TRBD2 (5 bases). The CDR3 is 13 amino acids. From germline, CDR1 is SGHNT and CDR2 YENEEA. Trimming cost V 1 base and J 6 bases, with 9 bases left between them. The full variable domain, completed using reference TRBV11-3 and TRBJ2-5, is EAGVVQSPRYKIIEKKQPVAFWCNPISGHNTLYWYLQNLGQGPELLIRYENEEAVDDSQLPKDRFSAERLKGVDSTLKIQPAELGDSAVYLCASSLGEHKTQYFGPGTRLLVL.

The V call is TRBV7-2, the J call TRBJ1-1; 9 bases align to TRBD1. After removal of 3 bases from V and 4 bases from J, the junction contained 6 bases not matched to a gene. The CDR3 runs to 15 residues. CDR1 and CDR2 (germline): SGHTA, FQGNSA. For the CDR3, the DNA is TGTGCCAGCAGCTTGACAGGGGGGATTAGCACTGAAGCTTTCTTT. This codes for CASSLTGGISTEAFF.

The chain recombines TRBV19 with TRBJ2-1; 13 nucleotides agree with TRBD2. The CDR3 is 16 amino acids. Germline V CDR1 and CDR2: LNHDA, SQIVND (reference sequence). J gave up 0 bases and V 9 bases, and 5 bases lay outside the gene matches. CDR3 region: CARKTSGGSSYNEQFF. CDR3 nucleotide sequence: TGTGCCAGAAAGACTAGCGGGGGGAGCTCCTACAATGAGCAGTTCTTC.

The V gene is TRBV15, the J gene TRBJ1-1; the D is unclear. The length of the CDR3 is 14 residues. CDR1 LNHNV and CDR2 YYDKDF come from the germline V gene (reference sequence). With 0 bases removed from V and 4 bases from J, the gap between germline ends came to 9 bases. The CDR3: CATSRDKATTEAFF. In DNA form, the CDR3 reads TGTGCCACCAGCAGAGATAAGGCTACCACTGAAGCTTTCTTT.

The chain carries TRBV18 and TRBJ1-6; D may be TRBD1 (5 bases). The CDR3 is made up of 15 amino acids. Trimming removed 1 base at V and 8 bases at J, with 12 bases between. CDR1 and CDR2 from the germline V gene are KGHSH and LQKENI. The CDR3 DNA reads TGTGCCAGCTCACCACGCCGGGGGGAGCATTCACCCCTCCACTTT. Its protein is CASSPRRGEHSPLHF.

The J gene is TRBJ2-7, the V gene TRBV7-2; D is possibly TRBD2 (5 bases). CDR3 length equals 14 residues. The germline V gene has CDR1 SGHTA and CDR2 FQGNSA. Trimming removed 5 bases at V and 7 bases at J, with 18 bases between. CDR3 sequence reads: CASSPTLGPGEQYF. CDR3 nucleotides: TGTGCCAGCAGCCCGACACTCGGACCGGGAGAGCAGTACTTC.

The J gene is TRBJ1-5, the V gene TRBV4-3; the D is unclear. Germline values: CDR1 LGHNA, CDR2 YSLEER. CDR3 length: 15 amino acids. V was pared by 0 bases and J by 7 bases, with 13 bases between. In DNA form, the CDR3 reads TGCGCCAGCAGCCAAGATATGGGAATCGGACAGCCCCAGCATTTT. This gives the protein CASSQDMGIGQPQHF.

The rearrangement joins TRBV4-3 to TRBJ1-2; no firm D call. There are 14 residues in the CDR3. The ends were cut back, 1 base at V and 4 bases at J, with 10 bases in the middle. Germline V gene lookup returns CDR1 LGHNA and CDR2 YSLEER. The CDR3 DNA reads as TGCGCCAGCAGCCAAGCCCTGGCGTTCTATGGCTACACCTTC. It is translated as CASSQALAFYGYTF.

V usage is TRBV19 and J usage is TRBJ2-5; D is tentatively TRBD1 or TRBD2 (5 bases each). Trimming cost V 5 bases and J 4 bases, with 17 bases left between them. The CDR3 loop spans 15 amino acids. The germline V gene has CDR1 LNHDA and CDR2 SQIVND (reference sequence). CDR3 coding DNA: TGTGCCAGTAGTTTAACCTCAGGGACGGGAGAGACCCAGTACTTC. It codes for CASSLTSGTGETQYF.

A single count supports this clone. The V call is TRBV5-1, the J call TRBJ2-3, with 8 bases aligning to TRBD2. V was clipped by 3 bases and J by 3 bases; unmatched bases: 12. This CDR3 spans 17 amino acids. Looked up from germline, CDR1 is SGHRS and CDR2 is YFSETQ. The CDR3: CASSWYRGGVSTDTQYF. CDR3 nucleotides: TGCGCCAGCAGCTGGTACCGGGGGGGCGTTTCAACAGATACGCAGTATTTT.

The rearrangement joins TRBV5-1 to TRBJ2-7; 9 bases align to TRBD1. The CDR3 loop spans 15 amino acids. Per germline, CDR1 SGHRS and CDR2 YFSETQ. With V trimmed by 2 bases and J by 6 bases, 9 bases remained unmatched. This CDR3 reads CASSLGTGQFLEQYF. The CDR3 nucleotides read TGCGCCAGCAGCTTAGGGACAGGGCAATTCCTCGAGCAGTACTTC.